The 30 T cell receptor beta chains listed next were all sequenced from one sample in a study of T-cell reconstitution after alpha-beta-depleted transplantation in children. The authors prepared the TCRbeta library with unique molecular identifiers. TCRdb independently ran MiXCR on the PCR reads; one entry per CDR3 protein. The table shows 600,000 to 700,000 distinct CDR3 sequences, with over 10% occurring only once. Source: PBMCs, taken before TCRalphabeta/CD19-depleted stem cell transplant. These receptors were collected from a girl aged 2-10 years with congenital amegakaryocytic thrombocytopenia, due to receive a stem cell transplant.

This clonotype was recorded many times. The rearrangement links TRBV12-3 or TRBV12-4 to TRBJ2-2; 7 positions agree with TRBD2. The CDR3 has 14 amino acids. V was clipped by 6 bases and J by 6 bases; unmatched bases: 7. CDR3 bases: TGTGCCAGCAGCCCCCTGGGACTATCCGGGGAGCTGTTTTTT. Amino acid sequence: CASSPLGLSGELFF.

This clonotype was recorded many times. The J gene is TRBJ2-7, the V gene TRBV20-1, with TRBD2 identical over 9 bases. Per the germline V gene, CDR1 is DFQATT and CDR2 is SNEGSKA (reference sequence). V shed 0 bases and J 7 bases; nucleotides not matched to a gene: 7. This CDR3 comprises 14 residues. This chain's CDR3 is CSARDLAGEREQYF. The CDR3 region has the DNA TGCAGTGCTAGAGATTTAGCGGGAGAAAGGGAGCAGTACTTC.

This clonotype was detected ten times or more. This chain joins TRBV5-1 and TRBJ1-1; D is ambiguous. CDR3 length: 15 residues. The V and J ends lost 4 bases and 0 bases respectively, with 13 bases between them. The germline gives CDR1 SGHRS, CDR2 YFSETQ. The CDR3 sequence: CASSPEPIMNTEAFF. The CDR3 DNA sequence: TGCGCCAGCAGCCCTGAACCAATCATGAACACTGAAGCTTTCTTT.

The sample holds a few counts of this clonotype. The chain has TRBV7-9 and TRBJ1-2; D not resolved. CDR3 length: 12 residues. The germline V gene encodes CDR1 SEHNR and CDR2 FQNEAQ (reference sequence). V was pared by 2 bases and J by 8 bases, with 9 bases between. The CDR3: CASSLTLLGYTF. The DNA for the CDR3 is TGTGCCAGCAGCTTAACCCTTCTCGGCTACACCTTC.

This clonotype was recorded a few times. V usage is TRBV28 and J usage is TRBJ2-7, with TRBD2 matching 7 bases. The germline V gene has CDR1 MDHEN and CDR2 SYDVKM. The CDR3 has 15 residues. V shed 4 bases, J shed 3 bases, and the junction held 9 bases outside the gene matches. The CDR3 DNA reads TGTGCCAGCAGTTCGATGAGGGACTATAACTACGAGCAGTACTTC. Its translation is CASSSMRDYNYEQYF.

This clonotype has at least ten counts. CDR3 sequence reads: CASRADTYTDTQYF. CDR3 DNA: TGTGCCAGCAGGGCGGACACATACACAGATACGCAGTATTTT. The rearrangement links TRBV12-3 or TRBV12-4 to TRBJ2-3, with D possibly being TRBD1 (5 bases). Trimming left V 6 bases short and J 2 bases short, with 12 bases between. The CDR3 is made up of 14 amino acids.

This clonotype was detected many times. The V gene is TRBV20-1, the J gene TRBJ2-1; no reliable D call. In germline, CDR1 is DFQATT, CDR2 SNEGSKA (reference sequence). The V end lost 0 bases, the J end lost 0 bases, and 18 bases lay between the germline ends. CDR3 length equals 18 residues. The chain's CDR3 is CSARDPPVVGHSYNEQFF. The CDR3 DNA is TGCAGTGCTAGAGATCCCCCTGTTGTCGGGCACTCCTACAATGAGCAGTTCTTC.

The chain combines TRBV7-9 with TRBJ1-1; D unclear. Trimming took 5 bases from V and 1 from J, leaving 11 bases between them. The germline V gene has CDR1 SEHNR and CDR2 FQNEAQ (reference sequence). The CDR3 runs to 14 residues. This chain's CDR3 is CASSAERGNTEAFF. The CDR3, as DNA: TGTGCCAGCAGCGCCGAAAGAGGGAACACTGAAGCTTTCTTT.

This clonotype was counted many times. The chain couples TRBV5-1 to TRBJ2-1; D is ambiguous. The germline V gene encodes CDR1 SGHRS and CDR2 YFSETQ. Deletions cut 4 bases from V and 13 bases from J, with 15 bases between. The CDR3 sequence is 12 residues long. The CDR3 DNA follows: TGCGCCAGCAGCGGCCCGGGTAACCAACAGTTCTTC. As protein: CASSGPGNQQFF.

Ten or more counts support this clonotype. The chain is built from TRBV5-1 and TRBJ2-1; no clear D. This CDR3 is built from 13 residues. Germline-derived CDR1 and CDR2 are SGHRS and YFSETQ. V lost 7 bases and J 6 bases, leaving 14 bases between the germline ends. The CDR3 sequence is CASLDSNRNEQFF. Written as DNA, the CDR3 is TGCGCCAGCCTTGACTCAAATCGCAATGAGCAGTTCTTC.

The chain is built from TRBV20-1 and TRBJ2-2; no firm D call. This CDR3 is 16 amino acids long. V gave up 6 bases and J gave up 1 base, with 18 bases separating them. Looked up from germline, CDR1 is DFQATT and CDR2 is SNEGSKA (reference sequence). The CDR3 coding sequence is TGCAGTGCCCCCATCCCCCGAGCACTGAACACCGGGGAGCTGTTTTTT. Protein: CSAPIPRALNTGELFF.

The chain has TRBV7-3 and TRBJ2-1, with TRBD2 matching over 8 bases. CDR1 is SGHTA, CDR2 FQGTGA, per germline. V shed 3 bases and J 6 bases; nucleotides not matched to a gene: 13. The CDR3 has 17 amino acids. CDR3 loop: CASSLFGLSSGPNEQFF. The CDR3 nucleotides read TGTGCCAGCAGCTTGTTCGGTCTGTCTAGCGGGCCCAATGAGCAGTTCTTC.

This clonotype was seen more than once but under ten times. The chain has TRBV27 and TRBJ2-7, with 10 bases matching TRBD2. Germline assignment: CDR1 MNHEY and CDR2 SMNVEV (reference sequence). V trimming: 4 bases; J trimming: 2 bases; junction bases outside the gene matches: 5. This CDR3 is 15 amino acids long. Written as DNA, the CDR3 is TGTGCCAGCAGTTCCCCACTAGCGGGAACCTACGAGCAGTACTTC. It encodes CASSSPLAGTYEQYF.

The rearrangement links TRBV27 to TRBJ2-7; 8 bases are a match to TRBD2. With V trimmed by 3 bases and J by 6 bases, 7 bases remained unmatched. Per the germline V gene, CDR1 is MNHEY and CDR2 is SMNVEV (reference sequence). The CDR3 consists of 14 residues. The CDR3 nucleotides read TGTGCCAGCAGTTTGGCAGCGGGAGTCGGCGAGCAGTACGTC. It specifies CASSLAAGVGEQYV.

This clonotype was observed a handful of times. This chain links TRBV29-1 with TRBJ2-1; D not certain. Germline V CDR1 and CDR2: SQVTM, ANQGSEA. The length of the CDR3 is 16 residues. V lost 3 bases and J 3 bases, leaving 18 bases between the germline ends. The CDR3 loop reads CSVDRWGWRNYNEQFF. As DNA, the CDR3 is TGCAGCGTTGACCGCTGGGGATGGCGGAACTACAATGAGCAGTTCTTC.

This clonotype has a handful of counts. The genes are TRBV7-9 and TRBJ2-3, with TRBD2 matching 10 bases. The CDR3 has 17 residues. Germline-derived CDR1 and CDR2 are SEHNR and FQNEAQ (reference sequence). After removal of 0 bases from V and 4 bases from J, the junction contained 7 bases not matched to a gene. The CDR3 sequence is CASSLALAGVVADTQYF. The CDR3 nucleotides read TGTGCCAGCAGCTTAGCCCTAGCGGGAGTTGTGGCAGATACGCAGTATTTT.

CDR3 nucleotides: TGCAGCGTTGAACAGGCCTGGGGGGCTGAAGCTTTCTTT. Translation: CSVEQAWGAEAFF. The chain carries TRBV29-1 and TRBJ1-1; perhaps TRBD1 as D (5 bases). Germline CDR1 SQVTM, CDR2 ANQGSEA. V was trimmed by 2 bases and J by 6 bases, leaving 13 bases between them. This CDR3 is built from 13 residues.

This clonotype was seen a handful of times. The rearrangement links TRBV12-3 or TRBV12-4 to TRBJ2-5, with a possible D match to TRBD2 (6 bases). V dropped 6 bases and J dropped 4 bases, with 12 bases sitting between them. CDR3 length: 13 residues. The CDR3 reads CASSHGGGETQYF. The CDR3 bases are TGTGCCAGCAGCCACGGGGGTGGAGAGACCCAGTACTTC.

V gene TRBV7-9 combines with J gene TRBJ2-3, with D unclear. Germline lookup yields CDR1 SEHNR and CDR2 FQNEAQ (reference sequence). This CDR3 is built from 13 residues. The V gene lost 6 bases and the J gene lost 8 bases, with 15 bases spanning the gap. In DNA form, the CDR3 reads TGTGCCAGCAGGAGGACCTTTTCGGGTACGCAGTATTTT. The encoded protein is CASRRTFSGTQYF.

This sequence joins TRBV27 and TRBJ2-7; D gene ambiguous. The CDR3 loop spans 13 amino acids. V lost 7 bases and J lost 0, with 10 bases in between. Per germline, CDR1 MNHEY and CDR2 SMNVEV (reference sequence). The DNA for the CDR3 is TGTGCCAGCAAAAGTGTGAGCTCCTACGAGCAGTACTTC. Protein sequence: CASKSVSSYEQYF.

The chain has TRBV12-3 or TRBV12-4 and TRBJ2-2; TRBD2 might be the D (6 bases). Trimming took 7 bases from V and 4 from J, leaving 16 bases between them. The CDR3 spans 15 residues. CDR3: CASNRGSGGTGELFF. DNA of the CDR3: TGTGCCAGCAACCGTGGGTCCGGGGGCACCGGGGAGCTGTTTTTT.

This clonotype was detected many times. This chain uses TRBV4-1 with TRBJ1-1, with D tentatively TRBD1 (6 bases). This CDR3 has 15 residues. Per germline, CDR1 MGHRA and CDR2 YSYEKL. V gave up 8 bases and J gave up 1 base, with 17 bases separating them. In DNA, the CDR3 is TGCGCCAGCTCCACTGGACAGATGACGAACACTGAAGCTTTCTTT. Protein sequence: CASSTGQMTNTEAFF.

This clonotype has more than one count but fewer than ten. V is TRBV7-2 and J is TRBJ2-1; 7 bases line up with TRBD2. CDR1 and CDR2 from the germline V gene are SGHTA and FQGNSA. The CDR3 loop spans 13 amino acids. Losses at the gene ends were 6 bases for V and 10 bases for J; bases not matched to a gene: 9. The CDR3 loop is CASSRGSGVEQFF. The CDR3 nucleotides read TGTGCCAGCAGTCGGGGGAGCGGGGTCGAGCAGTTCTTC.

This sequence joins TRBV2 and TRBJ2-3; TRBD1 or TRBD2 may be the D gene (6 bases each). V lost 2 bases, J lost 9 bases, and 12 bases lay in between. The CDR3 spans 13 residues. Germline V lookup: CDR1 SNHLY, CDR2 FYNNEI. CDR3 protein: CASSEYIGGTQYF. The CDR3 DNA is TGTGCCAGCAGTGAATACATCGGGGGCACGCAGTATTTT.

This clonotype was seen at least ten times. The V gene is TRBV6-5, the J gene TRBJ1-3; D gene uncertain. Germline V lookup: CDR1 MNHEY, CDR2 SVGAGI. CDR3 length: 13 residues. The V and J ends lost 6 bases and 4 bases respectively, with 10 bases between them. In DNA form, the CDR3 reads TGTGCCAGCAGATACCGCCAGGGAAACACCATATATTTT. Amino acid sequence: CASRYRQGNTIYF.

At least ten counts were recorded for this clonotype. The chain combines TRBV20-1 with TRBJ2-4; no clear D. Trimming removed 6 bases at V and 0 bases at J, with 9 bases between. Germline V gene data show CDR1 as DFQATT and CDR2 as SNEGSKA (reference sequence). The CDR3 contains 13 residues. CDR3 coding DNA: TGCAGTGCCCGTAGGTTAGCCAAAAACATTCAGTACTTC. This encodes CSARRLAKNIQYF.

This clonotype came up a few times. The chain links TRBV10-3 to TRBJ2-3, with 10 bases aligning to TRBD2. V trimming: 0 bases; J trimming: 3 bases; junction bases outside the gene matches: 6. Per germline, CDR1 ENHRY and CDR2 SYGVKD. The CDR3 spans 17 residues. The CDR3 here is CAISESGTSALTDTQYF. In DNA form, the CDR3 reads TGTGCCATCAGTGAGTCCGGGACTAGCGCGCTTACAGATACGCAGTATTTT.

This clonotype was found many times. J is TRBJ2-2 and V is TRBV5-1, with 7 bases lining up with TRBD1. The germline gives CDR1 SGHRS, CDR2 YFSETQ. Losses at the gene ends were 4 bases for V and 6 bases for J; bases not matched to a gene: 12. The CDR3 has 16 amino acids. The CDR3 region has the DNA TGCGCCAGCAGCATACAACAGGGGCTAGCTCCCGGGGAGCTGTTTTTT. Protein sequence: CASSIQQGLAPGELFF.

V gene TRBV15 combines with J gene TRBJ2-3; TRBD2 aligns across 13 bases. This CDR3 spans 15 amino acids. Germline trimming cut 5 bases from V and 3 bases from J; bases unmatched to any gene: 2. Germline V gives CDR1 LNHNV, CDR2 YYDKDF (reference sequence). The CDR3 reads CATSELAGGTDTQYF. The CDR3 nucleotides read TGTGCCACCAGCGAACTAGCGGGGGGGACAGATACGCAGTATTTT.

The CDR3 reads CASSDSGTYNEQFF. The CDR3 DNA is TGCGCCAGCAGCGACAGCGGGACCTACAATGAGCAGTTCTTC. The V call is TRBV5-1, the J call TRBJ2-1, with 7 bases identical to TRBD2. V shed 4 bases, J shed 2 bases, and the junction held 3 bases outside the gene matches. Germline CDR1 and CDR2: SGHRS and YFSETQ. CDR3 length equals 14 residues.